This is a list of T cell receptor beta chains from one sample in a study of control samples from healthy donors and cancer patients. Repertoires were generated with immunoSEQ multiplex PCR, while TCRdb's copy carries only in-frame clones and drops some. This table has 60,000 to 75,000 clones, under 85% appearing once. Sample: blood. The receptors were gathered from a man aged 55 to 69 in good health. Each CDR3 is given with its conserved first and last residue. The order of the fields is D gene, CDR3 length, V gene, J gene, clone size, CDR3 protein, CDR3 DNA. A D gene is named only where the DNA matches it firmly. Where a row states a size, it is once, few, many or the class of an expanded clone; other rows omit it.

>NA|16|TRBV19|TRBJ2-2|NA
CASRPLGSKNTGELFF
TGTGCCAGTAGGCCGCTGGGGTCTAAGAACACCGGGGAGCTGTTTTTT
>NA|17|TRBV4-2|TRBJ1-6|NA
CASSQRIQGIYNSPLHF
TGTGCCAGCAGCCAAAGGATCCAGGGGATTTATAATTCACCCCTCCACTTT
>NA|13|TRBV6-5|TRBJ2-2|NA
CASSPDRTGELFF
TGTGCCAGCAGCCCGGACCGTACCGGGGAGCTGTTTTTT
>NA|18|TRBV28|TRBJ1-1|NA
CASSPPTGGSSVNTEAFF
TGTGCCAGCAGCCCCCCTACGGGGGGCTCCTCAGTGAACACTGAAGCTTTCTTT
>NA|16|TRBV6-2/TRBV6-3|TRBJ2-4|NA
CASSTQGTLAKNIQYF
TGTGCCAGCAGCACGCAGGGAACTTTAGCCAAAAACATTCAGTACTTC
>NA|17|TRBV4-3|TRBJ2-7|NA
CASSQDWASASSYEQYF
TGCGCCAGCAGCCAAGATTGGGCTAGCGCCAGCTCCTACGAGCAGTACTTC
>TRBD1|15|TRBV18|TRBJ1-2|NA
CASSPGTGGSYGYTF
TGTGCCAGCTCACCAGGGACAGGGGGGTCCTATGGCTACACCTTC
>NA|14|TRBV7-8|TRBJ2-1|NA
CASSLARRPAEQFF
TGTGCCAGCAGCTTAGCGCGGCGGCCCGCCGAGCAGTTCTTC
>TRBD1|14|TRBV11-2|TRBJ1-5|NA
CASSLGQGDQPQHF
TGTGCCAGCAGCTTAGGACAGGGTGATCAGCCCCAGCATTTT
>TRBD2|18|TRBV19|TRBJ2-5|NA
CASSSPGLAGERGETQYF
TGTGCCAGTTCTAGCCCGGGACTAGCGGGAGAGAGAGGAGAGACCCAGTACTTC
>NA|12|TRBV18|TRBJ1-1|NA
CASSKVNTEAFF
TGTGCCAGCTCAAAGGTTAACACTGAAGCTTTCTTT
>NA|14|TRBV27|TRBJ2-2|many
CASSLFGGHGELFF
TGTGCCAGCAGTTTATTCGGGGGCCACGGGGAGCTGTTTTTT
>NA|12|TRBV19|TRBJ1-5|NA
CASSPLHQPQHF
TGTGCCAGTAGTCCTCTCCACCAGCCCCAGCATTTT